This entry describes one T cell receptor (beta chain). Its antigen is unknown. Per the germline V gene, CDR1 is LNHDA and CDR2 is SQIVND (reference sequence). The CDR3 is 16 residues long. V was cut by 2 bases and J by 2 bases, with 13 bases left in between. The PCR used 60 Vbeta and 13 Jbeta primers. The protocol was immunoSEQ multiplex PCR, while the TCRdb copy is restricted to in-frame clones and leaves out a portion. The table records about 83,000 clones, under 80% of them present only once. The data originate from a study of cytomegalovirus exposure and HLA in healthy donors. Findings and caveats of the study: Most TCR sequences proved rare, with some public TCRs found in many donors.

Sequenced sample: PBMCs. The V gene is TRBV19, the J gene TRBJ1-5; D is uncertain. The source of this sequence is a man aged 60 to 69 in good health and CMV-seronegative. For the CDR3, the DNA is TGTGCCAGTAGTATATGGGCAGGTCAAGGCAATCAGCCCCAGCATTTT. It translates to CASSIWAGQGNQPQHF.